This TCR beta chain appears in the sequencing data of a study of cytomegalovirus exposure and HLA in healthy donors. Overall study context: There were over 350 genotyped donors. Of these, about 80% fell in the genetic ancestry cluster associated with self-reported Caucasian donors.

PCR amplification relied on 60 Vbeta primers (plus 13 Jbeta primers). Generated by immunoSEQ multiplex PCR, the TCRdb table keeps only in-frame clones and is missing some. Of approximately 150,000 clones in the sample, 75% to 80% were seen once. The specimen was PBMCs. The TCR comes from a middle-aged woman in good health and CMV-seropositive.

CDR3 in DNA: TGTGCTAGTGGTTTGCGGGATACGCAGTATTTT. Translation gives CASGLRDTQYF. This chain uses TRBV12-5 with TRBJ2-3; D call uncertain. V was clipped by 2 bases and J by 6 bases, with 3 bases between them. In germline, CDR1 is LGHNT, CDR2 FRNRAP. CDR3 length: 11 amino acids.